A single T cell receptor beta chain is shown here with its context. The antigen remains unidentified. Amplification used 60 Vbeta primers and 13 Jbeta primers. Clones were sequenced by immunoSEQ multiplex PCR, and TCRdb holds only the in-frame ones, with some missing. This sample yields fewer than 150,000 clones, of which 76% are seen a single time; approximately 4% belongs to the top ten. This record belongs to a study of cytomegalovirus exposure and HLA in healthy donors. Findings and caveats of the study: Later work found most CMV-associated TCR beta chains apparently HLA-restricted. Near-uniform donor sequencing depth was presumed by presence/absence analyses. An analysis was carried out later, and it reportedly showed fewer N-insertions in an Asian-associated ancestry cluster than the approximately 700-donor mean. A missense DCLRE1C variant was associated with V- and J-gene trimming of TCR beta chains in a later analysis, and an independent cohort replicated the association.

V lost 0 bases, J lost 0 bases, and 11 bases lay in between. Germline CDR1 and CDR2: GTSNPN and SVGIG (reference sequence). The CDR3 is 15 residues long. Sequencing was carried out using PBMCs. The V gene is TRBV30, the J gene TRBJ1-2; possibly TRBD1 for D (6 bases). This sequence was found in a man younger than 35 in good health and CMV-seronegative. CDR3 region: CAWSVGGAANYGYTF. The DNA of the CDR3 is TGTGCCTGGAGTGTAGGGGGGGCGGCTAACTATGGCTACACCTTC.